This T cell receptor beta chain was obtained from a study of T cell clonality in common variable immunodeficiency. The CDR3 contains 16 residues. The V and J ends lost 1 base and 4 bases respectively, with 14 bases between them. The V gene's germline CDR1 is MNHNS and CDR2 SASEGT. Heparinized whole blood, about 5 to 8.5 ml, came from each donor. Overall study results and limits: Common variable immunodeficiency TCR beta sequences reportedly had fewer deletions and N-nucleotide insertions.

This clone was counted many times. Antigen specificity is unknown. The observed sequence ends 3 residues before the CDR3 terminus, with the missing tail filled in from the germline J gene. Data came from immunoSEQ multiplex PCR; TCRdb stores just in-frame clones and leaves some out. This sample comprises approximately 45,000 clones, none seen once only. Sample: peripheral blood mononuclear cells. The V call is TRBV6-1, the J call TRBJ2-1, with D maybe TRBD2 (5 bases). This sequence was found in a person aged 18-70 years in good health. CDR3 region: CASSEGEAEAYNEQFF. The sequenced part of the CDR3 DNA is TGTGCCAGCAGTGAAGGGGAAGCGGAGGCTTACAATGAG.